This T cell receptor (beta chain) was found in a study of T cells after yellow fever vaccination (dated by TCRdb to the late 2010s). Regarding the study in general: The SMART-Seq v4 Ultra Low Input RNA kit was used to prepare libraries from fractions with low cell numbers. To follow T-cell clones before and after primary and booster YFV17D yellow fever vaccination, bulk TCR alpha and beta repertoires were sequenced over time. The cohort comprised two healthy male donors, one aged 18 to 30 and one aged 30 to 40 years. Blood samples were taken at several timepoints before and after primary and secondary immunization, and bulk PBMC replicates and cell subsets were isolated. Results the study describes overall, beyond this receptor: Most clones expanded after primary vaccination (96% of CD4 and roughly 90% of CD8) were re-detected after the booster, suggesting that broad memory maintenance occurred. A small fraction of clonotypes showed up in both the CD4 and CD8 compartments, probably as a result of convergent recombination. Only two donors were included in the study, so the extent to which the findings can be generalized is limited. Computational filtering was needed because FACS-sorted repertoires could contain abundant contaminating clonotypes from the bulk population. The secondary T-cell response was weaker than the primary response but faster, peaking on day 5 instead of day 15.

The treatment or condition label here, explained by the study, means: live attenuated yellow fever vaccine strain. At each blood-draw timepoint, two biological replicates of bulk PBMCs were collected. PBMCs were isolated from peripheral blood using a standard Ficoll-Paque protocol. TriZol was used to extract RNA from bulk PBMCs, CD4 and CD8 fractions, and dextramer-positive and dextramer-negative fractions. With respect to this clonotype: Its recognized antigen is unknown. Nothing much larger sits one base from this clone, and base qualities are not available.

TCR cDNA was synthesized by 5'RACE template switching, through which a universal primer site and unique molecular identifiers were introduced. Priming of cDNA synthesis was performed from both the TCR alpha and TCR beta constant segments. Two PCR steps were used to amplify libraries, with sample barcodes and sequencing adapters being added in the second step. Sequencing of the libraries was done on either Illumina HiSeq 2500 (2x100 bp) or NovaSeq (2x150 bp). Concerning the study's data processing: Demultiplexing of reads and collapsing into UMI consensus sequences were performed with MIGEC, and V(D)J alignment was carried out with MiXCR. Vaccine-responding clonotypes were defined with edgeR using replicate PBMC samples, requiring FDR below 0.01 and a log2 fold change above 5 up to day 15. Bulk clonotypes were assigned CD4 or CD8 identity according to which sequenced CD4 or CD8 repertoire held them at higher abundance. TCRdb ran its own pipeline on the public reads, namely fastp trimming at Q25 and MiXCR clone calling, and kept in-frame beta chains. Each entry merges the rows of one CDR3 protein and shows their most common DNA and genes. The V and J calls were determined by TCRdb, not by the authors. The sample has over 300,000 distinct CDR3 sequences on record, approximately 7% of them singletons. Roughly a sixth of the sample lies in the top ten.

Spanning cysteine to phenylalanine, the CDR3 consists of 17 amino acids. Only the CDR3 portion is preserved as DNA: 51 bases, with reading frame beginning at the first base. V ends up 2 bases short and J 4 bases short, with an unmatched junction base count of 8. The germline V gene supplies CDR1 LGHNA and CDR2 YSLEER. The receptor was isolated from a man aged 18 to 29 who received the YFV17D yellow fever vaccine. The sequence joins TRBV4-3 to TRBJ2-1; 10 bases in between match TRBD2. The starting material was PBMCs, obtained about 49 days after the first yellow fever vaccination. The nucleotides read TGCGCCAGCAGCCAAATACTCTATAGCGGGGGGTACAATGAGCAGTTCTTC. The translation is CASSQILYSGGYNEQFF.